A selection of T cell receptor beta chains follows, all from one sample in a study of regulatory T cells in long-lasting Graves disease. TCRdb fed the multiplex PCR reads into MiXCR, producing one record per CDR3 protein. Here the sample spans approximately 350,000 distinct CDR3 sequences, roughly 25% being singletons. Sample: peripheral blood mononuclear cells (PBMCs), taken when the disease was refractory, from a patient treated with antithyroid drugs. These receptors all stem from a woman in her thirties or forties with Graves disease. Both conserved end residues are part of each CDR3. Each record gives: J gene, V gene, clone size, D gene, CDR3 protein, CDR3 DNA. D genes are given only for firm matches. Clone size is given for some rows only: seen once, a few or many times, or a class if the clone is expanded.

J: TRBJ1-2; V: TRBV3-1; size: few; D: TRBD1; CDR3: CASSPGTGDSNYGYTF; DNA: TGTGCCAGCAGTCCCGGGACAGGGGACTCTAACTATGGCTACACCTTC
J: TRBJ2-7; V: TRBV20-1; size: .; D: TRBD2; CDR3: CSATGLAGSYEQYF; DNA: TGCAGTGCTACGGGACTAGCGGGATCCTACGAGCAGTACTTC
J: TRBJ1-5; V: TRBV30; size: many; D: .; CDR3: CAWSGDSNQPQHF; DNA: TGTGCCTGGAGTGGGGATAGCAATCAGCCCCAGCATTTT
J: TRBJ2-3; V: TRBV28; size: once; D: .; CDR3: CASSLLGVDTQYF; DNA: TGTGCCAGCAGTTTGTTGGGCGTCGATACGCAGTATTTT
J: TRBJ2-1; V: TRBV2; size: few; D: .; CDR3: CASRGTYNEQFF; DNA: TGTGCCAGCAGGGGGACGTACAATGAGCAGTTCTTC
J: TRBJ1-1; V: TRBV20-1; size: many; D: .; CDR3: CSAISDSGRAEAFF; DNA: TGCAGTGCTATTTCCGACAGCGGGAGGGCTGAAGCTTTCTTT
J: TRBJ2-1; V: TRBV2; size: .; D: TRBD2; CDR3: CASSIPGLAGYNEQFF; DNA: TGTGCCAGCAGCATACCGGGACTAGCGGGATACAATGAGCAGTTCTTC
J: TRBJ2-7; V: TRBV30; size: .; D: TRBD2; CDR3: CAWSLASGSYEQYF; DNA: TGTGCCTGGAGTTTGGCTAGCGGGAGCTACGAGCAGTACTTC
J: TRBJ2-2; V: TRBV10-3; size: few; D: TRBD2; CDR3: CAISESGTYNTGELSF; DNA: TGTGCCATCAGTGAGAGCGGGACCTATAACACCGGGGAGCTGTCTTTT
J: TRBJ1-5; V: TRBV5-5; size: few; D: .; CDR3: CASSLAVGPQHF; DNA: TGTGCCAGCAGCTTGGCCGTGGGGCCCCAGCATTTT
J: TRBJ2-5; V: TRBV7-9; size: many; D: .; CDR3: CASGPARETQYF; DNA: TGTGCCAGCGGACCAGCGCGGGAGACCCAGTACTTC
J: TRBJ2-6; V: TRBV2; size: many; D: .; CDR3: CASSGDLGANVLTF; DNA: TGTGCCAGCAGTGGGGACCTTGGGGCCAACGTCCTGACTTTC
J: TRBJ1-4; V: TRBV5-6; size: few; D: .; CDR3: CASSFWVAHEKLFF; DNA: TGTGCCAGCAGCTTTTGGGTAGCCCATGAAAAACTGTTTTTT
J: TRBJ2-2; V: TRBV29-1; size: .; D: .; CDR3: CGGGSHTGELFF; DNA: TGCGGAGGAGGGAGCCACACCGGGGAGCTGTTTTTT
J: TRBJ2-3; V: TRBV6-8; size: .; D: TRBD2; CDR3: CASITSGSSTDTQYF; DNA: TGTGCCAGCATTACAAGCGGGAGTAGCACAGATACGCAGTATTTT
J: TRBJ2-3; V: TRBV28; size: few; D: .; CDR3: CASRPYRDGGDTQYF; DNA: TGTGCCAGCAGACCCTACAGGGATGGAGGGGATACGCAGTATTTT
J: TRBJ2-7; V: TRBV20-1; size: .; D: .; CDR3: CSARDFTSSYEQYF; DNA: TGCAGTGCTAGAGATTTCACTAGTTCCTACGAGCAGTACTTC
J: TRBJ2-5; V: TRBV28; size: many; D: .; CDR3: CASSTNRDYQETQYF; DNA: TGTGCCAGCAGCACAAACCGGGACTACCAAGAGACCCAGTACTTC
J: TRBJ2-2; V: TRBV12-3/TRBV12-4; size: many; D: .; CDR3: CASSPKRRTGELFF; DNA: TGTGCCAGCAGTCCTAAGAGACGCACCGGGGAGCTGTTTTTT
J: TRBJ2-7; V: TRBV6-1; size: many; D: .; CDR3: CASGPTTYTFSYEQYF; DNA: TGTGCCAGCGGGCCGACCACCTACACCTTCTCCTACGAGCAGTACTTC
J: TRBJ2-7; V: TRBV5-1; size: .; D: TRBD1; CDR3: CASSLAGTGILEQYF; DNA: TGCGCCAGCAGCTTGGCCGGGACAGGGATCTTAGAGCAGTACTTC
J: TRBJ1-2; V: TRBV3-1; size: .; D: TRBD1; CDR3: CASSQIQGRGGYTF; DNA: TGTGCCAGCAGCCAGATACAGGGGCGAGGCGGCTACACCTTC
J: TRBJ1-1; V: TRBV6-2/TRBV6-3; size: many; D: .; CDR3: CASSSDSPNTEAFF; DNA: TGTGCCAGCAGTTCTGATTCACCGAACACTGAAGCTTTCTTT
J: TRBJ2-5; V: TRBV28; size: many; D: TRBD1; CDR3: CASSLSGTGARETQYF; DNA: TGTGCCAGCAGTTTATCCGGGACAGGGGCTAGGGAGACCCAGTACTTC
J: TRBJ1-4; V: TRBV28; size: many; D: .; CDR3: CASQLTYRATNEKLFF; DNA: TGTGCCAGCCAACTAACATACAGGGCGACTAATGAAAAACTGTTTTTT
J: TRBJ1-5; V: TRBV20-1; size: .; D: TRBD1; CDR3: CSARGDTGGNQPQHF; DNA: TGCAGTGCTAGAGGCGATACAGGGGGGAATCAGCCCCAGCATTTT
J: TRBJ2-7; V: TRBV24-1; size: many; D: .; CDR3: CATSDKKYRTPTINSHEQYF; DNA: TGTGCCACCAGTGATAAAAAGTACAGAACTCCTACTATAAACTCCCACGAGCAGTACTTC
J: TRBJ1-1; V: TRBV5-1; size: many; D: TRBD1; CDR3: CASSSFGQGTEAFF; DNA: TGCGCCAGCAGCTCATTCGGACAGGGCACTGAAGCTTTCTTT
J: TRBJ1-1; V: TRBV27; size: .; D: .; CDR3: CASSHNPGRATNTEAFF; DNA: TGTGCCAGCAGCCACAACCCAGGGAGGGCGACGAACACTGAAGCTTTCTTT
J: TRBJ2-7; V: TRBV2; size: .; D: .; CDR3: CASSLGSKSYEQYF; DNA: TGTGCCAGCAGCTTAGGGTCTAAAAGCTACGAGCAGTACTTC
J: TRBJ1-2; V: TRBV3-1; size: .; D: .; CDR3: CASSYSTQGNYGYTF; DNA: TGTGCCAGCTCCTACTCGACCCAGGGGAACTATGGCTACACCTTC
J: TRBJ2-2; V: TRBV28; size: many; D: TRBD1; CDR3: CASRPRRKGAVTGELFF; DNA: TGTGCCAGCAGGCCTCGAAGGAAGGGGGCCGTCACCGGGGAGCTGTTTTTT
J: TRBJ1-5; V: TRBV7-9; size: .; D: TRBD1; CDR3: CASSGGTSNQPQHF; DNA: TGTGCCAGCTCAGGGGGAACTAGCAATCAGCCCCAGCATTTT
J: TRBJ1-1; V: TRBV20-1; size: .; D: .; CDR3: CSAMESRARDTEAFF; DNA: TGCAGTGCTATGGAGTCGAGGGCACGAGATACTGAAGCTTTCTTT
J: TRBJ1-1; V: TRBV3-1; size: .; D: TRBD1; CDR3: CASSRQGTSNTVAFF; DNA: TGTGCCAGCAGCCGACAGGGGACATCGAACACTGTAGCTTTCTTT
J: TRBJ2-1; V: TRBV5-1; size: .; D: .; CDR3: CASSHERGSGSYNEQFF; DNA: TGCGCCAGCAGCCACGAGAGGGGGAGCGGATCCTACAATGAGCAGTTCTTC
J: TRBJ1-1; V: TRBV5-1; size: many; D: TRBD1; CDR3: CASSWDRGHLLNTEAFF; DNA: TGCGCCAGCAGCTGGGACAGGGGACACCTCCTGAACACTGAAGCTTTCTTT
J: TRBJ2-7; V: TRBV30; size: .; D: .; CDR3: CAWSVVRGAGEQYF; DNA: TGTGCCTGGAGTGTAGTTAGGGGGGCCGGCGAGCAGTACTTC
J: TRBJ2-7; V: TRBV3-1; size: .; D: .; CDR3: CASSPKGTRVSEQYF; DNA: TGTGCCAGCAGCCCCAAGGGGACCCGCGTCAGCGAGCAGTACTTC
J: TRBJ1-1; V: TRBV11-2; size: many; D: .; CDR3: CASSLGQSKNTEAFF; DNA: TGTGCCAGCAGCCTCGGACAGAGCAAGAACACTGAAGCTTTCTTT
J: TRBJ2-5; V: TRBV12-3/TRBV12-4; size: many; D: TRBD2; CDR3: CASSLFLAGGIETQYF; DNA: TGTGCCAGCAGTTTATTCCTAGCGGGAGGGATAGAGACCCAGTACTTC
J: TRBJ1-3; V: TRBV6-1; size: few; D: .; CDR3: CASTRGLGNTIYF; DNA: TGTGCCAGCACACGGGGGCTTGGAAACACCATATATTTT
J: TRBJ2-1; V: TRBV28; size: .; D: .; CDR3: CASSRVGQSYNEQFF; DNA: TGTGCCAGCAGCCGGGTGGGTCAATCCTACAATGAGCAGTTCTTC
J: TRBJ1-4; V: TRBV28; size: many; D: .; CDR3: CASSLNLNSGTNEKLFF; DNA: TGTGCCAGCAGTTTAAATTTAAACTCCGGGACTAATGAAAAACTGTTTTTT
J: TRBJ2-5; V: TRBV28; size: many; D: TRBD2; CDR3: CASSFNSGRAAETQYF; DNA: TGTGCCAGCAGTTTCAATAGCGGGAGGGCCGCAGAGACCCAGTACTTC
J: TRBJ2-2; V: TRBV28; size: few; D: TRBD2; CDR3: CASSLFSGRASDATGELFF; DNA: TGTGCCAGCAGTTTATTTAGCGGGAGGGCCAGTGACGCCACCGGGGAGCTGTTTTTT
J: TRBJ2-1; V: TRBV6-1; size: .; D: TRBD2; CDR3: CASSTSGGRSYNEQFF; DNA: TGTGCCAGCAGTACCTCTGGCGGGAGGTCCTACAATGAGCAGTTCTTC
J: TRBJ2-1; V: TRBV5-1; size: many; D: TRBD1; CDR3: CASSFQTGDRFF; DNA: TGCGCCAGCAGCTTTCAAACAGGGGACCGGTTCTTC
J: TRBJ1-4; V: TRBV28; size: many; D: .; CDR3: CASSWEGVPAEKLFF; DNA: TGTGCCAGCAGTTGGGAAGGAGTACCGGCCGAAAAACTGTTTTTT
J: TRBJ2-1; V: TRBV28; size: .; D: .; CDR3: CASSRGLLSYNEQFF; DNA: TGTGCCAGCAGCCGAGGACTGCTCTCCTACAATGAGCAGTTCTTC
J: TRBJ1-1; V: TRBV14; size: .; D: .; CDR3: CASSQQGGGTEAFF; DNA: TGTGCCAGCAGCCAACAGGGCGGGGGCACTGAAGCTTTCTTT
J: TRBJ2-7; V: TRBV3-1; size: few; D: .; CDR3: CASSQDLGQVRSEQYF; DNA: TGTGCCAGCAGCCAAGATCTTGGGCAGGTAAGGTCCGAGCAGTACTTC
J: TRBJ1-5; V: TRBV28; size: many; D: TRBD1; CDR3: CAGQDPAYSNQPQHF; DNA: TGTGCGGGACAGGACCCAGCTTATAGCAATCAGCCCCAGCATTTT
J: TRBJ2-7; V: TRBV28; size: few; D: TRBD2; CDR3: CASSSTAASGAYEQYF; DNA: TGTGCCAGCAGTTCCACAGCGGCTAGCGGGGCCTACGAGCAGTACTTC
J: TRBJ1-5; V: TRBV19; size: .; D: .; CDR3: CASDVGSSNQPQHF; DNA: TGTGCCAGTGACGTGGGCAGTAGCAATCAGCCCCAGCATTTT
J: TRBJ2-7; V: TRBV28; size: many; D: TRBD2; CDR3: CASSLGTSGNSYEQYF; DNA: TGTGCCAGCAGCCTCGGGACTAGCGGTAACTCCTACGAGCAGTACTTC
J: TRBJ1-2; V: TRBV28; size: many; D: .; CDR3: CASSERGGLVYGYTF; DNA: TGTGCCAGCAGTGAAAGAGGGGGTTTGGTGTATGGCTACACCTTC